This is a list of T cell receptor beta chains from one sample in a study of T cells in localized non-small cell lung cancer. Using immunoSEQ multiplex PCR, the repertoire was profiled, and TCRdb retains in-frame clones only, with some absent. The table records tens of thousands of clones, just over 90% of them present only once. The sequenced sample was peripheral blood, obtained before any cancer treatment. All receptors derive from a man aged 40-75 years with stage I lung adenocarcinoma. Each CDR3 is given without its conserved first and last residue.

CDR3 protein: ASSVVAGGYNEQF
CDR3 length: 13
V gene: TRBV9

CDR3 protein: ASSTLNNEQF
CDR3 length: 10
V gene: TRBV2

CDR3 protein: ASSWGQTTYEQY
CDR3 length: 12
V gene: TRBV5-1

CDR3 protein: ASSRDVTYEQY
CDR3 length: 11
V gene: TRBV5-4

CDR3 protein: SVTAAYGYT
CDR3 length: 9
V gene: TRBV20-1

CDR3 protein: ASSFAGRATNEKLF
CDR3 length: 14
V gene: TRBV7-9

CDR3 protein: ASSYSESPDTQY
CDR3 length: 12
V gene: TRBV6-5

CDR3 protein: ASESTAKNIQY
CDR3 length: 11
V gene: TRBV6-6

CDR3 protein: ASSLAPGRENGYT
CDR3 length: 13
V gene: TRBV7-2

CDR3 protein: ASSLVGGALFEQY
CDR3 length: 13
V gene: TRBV11-2

CDR3 protein: AISERGGEQF
CDR3 length: 10
V gene: TRBV10-3

CDR3 protein: ASRGTGVADTQY
CDR3 length: 12
V gene: TRBV2

CDR3 protein: ASSKKGQREARIRSSYEQY
CDR3 length: 19
V gene: TRBV21-1

CDR3 protein: ASSWLADLSYEQY
CDR3 length: 13
V gene: TRBV11-2

CDR3 protein: ASSETTAAQETQY
CDR3 length: 13
V gene: TRBV2

CDR3 protein: ASSFNRGGEQY
CDR3 length: 11
V gene: TRBV5-6

CDR3 protein: ASGEMDTEAF
CDR3 length: 10
V gene: TRBV19

CDR3 protein: ASSLVRGGYEQF
CDR3 length: 12
V gene: TRBV5-1

CDR3 protein: ASSPNGGASNEKLF
CDR3 length: 14
V gene: TRBV18

CDR3 protein: ASSQTGFQETQY
CDR3 length: 12
V gene: TRBV7-9

CDR3 protein: ASSPDRVAIQY
CDR3 length: 11
V gene: TRBV18

CDR3 protein: ASSFSAVQETQY
CDR3 length: 12
V gene: TRBV5-1

CDR3 protein: SVGAWGRSPETQY
CDR3 length: 13
V gene: TRBV29-1

CDR3 protein: ASSLSELAGIQF
CDR3 length: 12
V gene: TRBV18

CDR3 protein: SVSPEARRGEQY
CDR3 length: 12
V gene: TRBV29-1

CDR3 protein: ASSLVFLGGRGEAF
CDR3 length: 14
V gene: TRBV7-2

CDR3 protein: ASSLRGGQGKLF
CDR3 length: 12
V gene: TRBV7-9

CDR3 protein: ASSLASVRDTQY
CDR3 length: 12
V gene: TRBV5-6

CDR3 protein: ASSQAWGTSDEQY
CDR3 length: 13
V gene: TRBV4-2

CDR3 protein: ASSGPVYEQY
CDR3 length: 10
V gene: TRBV6-6

CDR3 protein: ASSSTENYGYT
CDR3 length: 11
V gene: TRBV6-1

CDR3 protein: ASSPRSAGHSYEQY
CDR3 length: 14
V gene: TRBV11-1

CDR3 protein: ASTYKGVGANVLT
CDR3 length: 13
V gene: TRBV7-2

CDR3 protein: ASSLAGGTGELF
CDR3 length: 12
V gene: TRBV6-6

CDR3 protein: ASIQGPYTGELF
CDR3 length: 12
V gene: TRBV6-5

CDR3 protein: ASSPRTGNYGYT
CDR3 length: 12
V gene: TRBV4-1

CDR3 protein: ASSTGTGRENNYEQY
CDR3 length: 15
V gene: TRBV28

CDR3 protein: ASSPPGGLAREQY
CDR3 length: 13
V gene: TRBV18

CDR3 protein: ASSYSGQVTDTQY
CDR3 length: 13
V gene: TRBV6-5

CDR3 protein: SVENTGELF
CDR3 length: 9
V gene: TRBV29-1